This TCR beta chain was identified during a study of T cells in Graves' hyperthyroidism and ophthalmopathy. The study's findings and limits: From stable hyperthyroidism, ophthalmopathy was separated by a 13 V-J model.

This CDR3 has 15 residues. Trimming took 5 bases from V and 3 from J, leaving 14 bases between them. Amplification of TCR beta CDR3 regions was performed using RNA transcripts as template. During a first-round RT-PCR of the TCR CDR3, the HTBI primer set was used. From the multiplex PCR reads, TCRdb called clonotypes with MiXCR, one entry per CDR3 protein. Of about 400,000 distinct CDR3 sequences in the sample, under 15% were seen once. Details on this clonotype: Its antigen is still unknown.

The receptor comes from a woman younger than 45 with Graves' hyperthyroidism. Sequencing was performed on blood. This sequence joins TRBV12-3 or TRBV12-4 and TRBJ1-5; TRBD1 is a possible D gene (6 bases). In nucleotides, the CDR3 is TGTGCCAGCAGTCCCGGGACAACTACCAATCAGCCCCAGCATTTT. This codes for CASSPGTTTNQPQHF.